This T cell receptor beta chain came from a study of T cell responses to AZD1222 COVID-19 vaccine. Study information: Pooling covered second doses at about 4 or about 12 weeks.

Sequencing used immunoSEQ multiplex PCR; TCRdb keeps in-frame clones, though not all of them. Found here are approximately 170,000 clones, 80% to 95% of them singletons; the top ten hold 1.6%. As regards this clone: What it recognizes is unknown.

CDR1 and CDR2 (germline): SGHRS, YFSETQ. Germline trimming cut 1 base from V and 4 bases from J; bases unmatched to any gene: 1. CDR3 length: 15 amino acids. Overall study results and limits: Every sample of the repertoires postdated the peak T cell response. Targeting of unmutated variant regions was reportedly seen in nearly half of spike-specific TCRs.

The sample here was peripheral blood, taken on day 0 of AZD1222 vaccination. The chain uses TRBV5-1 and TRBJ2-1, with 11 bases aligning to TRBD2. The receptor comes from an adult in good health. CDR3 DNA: TGCGCCAGCAGCTTGACTAGCGGGGGATACAATGAGCAGTTCTTC. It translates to CASSLTSGGYNEQFF.